This TCR beta chain was retrieved from a study of T-cell reconstitution after alpha-beta-depleted transplantation in children (TCRdb year 2016). With regard to the full study: T-cell immune reconstitution after TCRalphabeta/CD19-depleted allogeneic hematopoietic cell transplantation in children was quantitatively tracked in the study by means of TCR repertoire profiling.

Library prep was done by PCR. Sequencer: Illumina HiSeq 2500. TCR libraries were prepared with molecular barcoding, using unique molecular identifiers to normalize TCRbeta repertoire quantification. TCRdb redid the processing of the public reads, applying fastp at Q25 and MiXCR, and retained in-frame beta chains. Identical CDR3 protein sequences are pooled into one entry, listed with their most common genes and DNA. This sample lists some 640,000 distinct CDR3 sequences; around 16% were detected once. The ten largest clones add up to 0.9% to 1.2% of the sample. This clonotype was seen more than once but under ten times. This clone's antigen is unknown. One base away there is no much larger clone; base qualities are not given. Specimen: PBMCs from the stem cell graft donor, collected from the stem cell graft. This receptor was obtained from a human donor who donated a stem cell graft to a child with acute myeloid leukemia.

The CDR3 region has the sequence CASSAGATGIGTDTQYF. The DNA sequence is as follows: TGTGCCAGCAGCGCAGGGGCGACAGGGATCGGCACAGATACGCAGTATTTT. The chain couples TRBV2 to TRBJ2-3; TRBD1 aligns with 7 central bases. Here V drops 6 bases and J drops 1 base, and the junction holds 13 bases not matched to any gene. Looking up the germline V gene yields CDR1 SNHLY and CDR2 FYNNEI. From cysteine to phenylalanine, the CDR3 is 17 amino acids long. The only DNA kept is the CDR3, 51 bases in frame from the first base.